These 12 T cell receptor beta chains came from one sample sequenced in a study of shared clonotypes between healthy human individuals (dated by TCRdb to 2020 to 2021). Library method: the immunoSEQ multiplex PCR assay. The table comes from immuneACCESS by way of TCRdb, which keeps in-frame sequences with V and J called. Part of the clones is missing from these tables; in studies checked, under half for an unresolved V gene and the rest for unknown reasons. Present in this sample are roughly 2 million clones, around 95% of which were seen just once. Around 0.13% of the sample goes to the ten largest clones. Sequencing was carried out using naive CD4+ T cells sorted from blood. The cell subset or site label on this specimen signifies: CD45RA+ positively selected. These receptors all stem from a man younger than 35 in good health.

The chain links TRBV30 to TRBJ1-5; 7 nucleotides match TRBD1. The germline gives CDR1 GTSNPN, CDR2 SVGIG (reference sequence). V was clipped by 4 bases and J by 8 bases; unmatched bases: 8. The CDR3 extends over 13 amino acids. The CDR3: CAWNRGIGEPQHF. In DNA, the CDR3 is TGTGCCTGGAACAGGGGAATAGGGGAGCCCCAGCATTTT.

Concerning this clone itself: Other DNA sequences from this sample encode an identical CDR3 as well. The CDR3 DNA reads TGTGCCAGCAGCTTGGGCGCAGGTTCCTACAATGAGCAGTTCTTC. Translating gives CASSLGAGSYNEQFF. The V gene is TRBV5-4, the J gene TRBJ2-1; no reliable D call. V was clipped by 0 bases and J by 1 base, with 8 bases between them. The CDR3 is 15 residues long. Germline-derived CDR1 and CDR2 are SGHNT and YYREEE (reference sequence).

This clone was seen a single time. The chain recombines TRBV6-5 with TRBJ2-3; 13 bases are a match to TRBD2. V gave up 6 bases and J gave up 4 bases; unmatched junction bases: 4. This CDR3 comprises 15 residues. Germline V gene sequence: CDR1 MNHEY, CDR2 SVGAGI. CDR3 coding DNA: TGTGCCAGCAGGCAACTAGCGGGGGGGCCAGATACGCAGTATTTT. It codes for CASRQLAGGPDTQYF.

The chain has TRBV5-1 and TRBJ1-2, with a possible D match to TRBD1 (5 bases). The CDR3 spans 15 residues. V was trimmed by 0 bases and J by 0 bases, leaving 9 bases between them. Germline V gene lookup returns CDR1 SGHRS and CDR2 YFSETQ. This CDR3 reads CASSLAGRTNYGYTF. The CDR3 DNA sequence: TGCGCCAGCAGCTTGGCGGGACGGACTAACTATGGCTACACCTTC.

This CDR3 reads CASSTLGSNTGELFF. Written as DNA, the CDR3 is TGTGCCAGCTCAACACTAGGGTCGAACACCGGGGAGCTGTTTTTT. This sequence joins TRBV18 and TRBJ2-2; D might be TRBD2 (5 bases). This CDR3 has 15 amino acids. The V gene lost 5 bases and the J gene lost 0 bases, with 10 bases spanning the gap. Germline assignment: CDR1 KGHSH and CDR2 LQKENI.

CDR3 region: CAWSAQGVNTEAFF. DNA of the CDR3: TGTGCCTGGAGTGCCCAGGGGGTGAACACTGAAGCTTTCTTT. The genes are TRBV30 and TRBJ1-1, with TRBD1 identical over 7 bases. This CDR3 has 14 residues. After removal of 1 base from V and 0 bases from J, the junction contained 2 bases not matched to a gene. Germline CDR1 and CDR2: GTSNPN and SVGIG (reference sequence).

This chain links TRBV7-2 with TRBJ1-6; the D gene is possibly TRBD1 (6 bases). Germline CDR1 and CDR2: SGHTA and FQGNSA. V was cut by 0 bases and J by 7 bases, with 13 bases left in between. CDR3 size: 16 residues. CDR3 loop: CASSLAGITGNSPLHF. The CDR3 DNA is TGTGCCAGCAGCTTAGCGGGAATTACAGGGAATTCACCCCTCCACTTT.

V usage is TRBV4-2 and J usage is TRBJ1-6; the D gene is possibly TRBD1 (5 bases). The germline V gene encodes CDR1 LGHNA and CDR2 YNFKEQ. The CDR3 consists of 15 residues. V lost 0 bases and J 6 bases, leaving 9 bases between the germline ends. CDR3 coding DNA: TGTGCCAGCAGCCAAGAGGTAGGGACTAATTCACCCCTCCACTTT. The encoded protein is CASSQEVGTNSPLHF.

This clone was seen just once. CDR3 in amino acids: CASSQGLAGGPGTGELFF. The DNA of the CDR3 is TGCGCCAGCAGCCAAGGACTAGCGGGGGGGCCGGGCACCGGGGAGCTGTTTTTT. The rearrangement joins TRBV4-1 to TRBJ2-2; 14 bases are a match to TRBD2. CDR3 length equals 18 residues. Germline lookup yields CDR1 MGHRA and CDR2 YSYEKL. The junction had 5 bases not matched to a gene; V was cut back by 1 base and J by 4 bases.

The rearrangement uses TRBV27 and TRBJ1-2, with a weak D call TRBD1 (5 bases). The CDR3 loop spans 17 amino acids. Germline CDR1 reads MNHEY; CDR2 reads SMNVEV (reference sequence). V was trimmed by 2 bases and J by 8 bases, leaving 24 bases between them. The DNA for the CDR3 is TGTGCCAGCAGTTTAAAGCCCCATCAGGGAGTCGGCAGGGGCTACACCTTC. Protein product: CASSLKPHQGVGRGYTF.

V usage is TRBV6-1 and J usage is TRBJ1-2; D not resolved. The CDR3 contains 14 residues. Germline V gene data show CDR1 as MNHNS and CDR2 as SASEGT. Trimming removed 5 bases at V and 5 bases at J, with 15 bases between. The CDR3 is CASSYPDTRYGYTF. Written as DNA, the CDR3 is TGTGCCAGCAGTTATCCCGACACTCGTTATGGCTACACCTTC.

This chain uses TRBV7-2 with TRBJ1-2; D is perhaps TRBD1 (6 bases). Germline V CDR1 and CDR2: SGHTA, FQGNSA. V was pared by 4 bases and J by 8 bases, with 23 bases between. The CDR3 is 16 residues long. CDR3 loop: CASSSPTGLGVRGYTF. CDR3 coding DNA: TGTGCCAGCAGCTCTCCTACAGGGTTGGGGGTAAGAGGCTACACCTTC.